This T cell receptor (beta chain) appears in the sequencing data of a study of T cells in Graves' hyperthyroidism and ophthalmopathy. Study as a whole: Before any treatment, at initial diagnosis, peripheral blood was collected.

This clonotype has more than one count but fewer than ten. Amplified TCR beta CDR3 regions came from RNA transcripts. TCR CDR3 underwent first-round RT-PCR with the HTBI primer set. MiXCR, applied by TCRdb to the multiplex PCR reads, yields one record per CDR3 protein. Of about 560,000 distinct CDR3 sequences detected, around 14% appear once; the ten largest clones hold under 8%. The CDR3 loop spans 17 amino acids. With 3 bases clipped from V and 3 bases from J, the junction kept 10 bases outside the gene matches. Graves' hyperthyroidism is called stable when ophthalmopathy does not progress within 18 months. Each patient was aged 18 to 65 and had newly diagnosed hyperthyroidism of under 2 months' duration. Each 10 ml fresh peripheral blood draw supplied the PBMCs.

The chain combines TRBV12-3 or TRBV12-4 with TRBJ1-5, with 8 bases that match TRBD1. Sequencing used blood. The origin of this receptor is a woman under 40 with Graves' hyperthyroidism. As DNA, the CDR3 is TGTGCCAGCAGTTTGGGGGTGACAGGGGCCCCCAATCAGCCCCAGCATTTT. This codes for CASSLGVTGAPNQPQHF.